The T cell receptor (beta chain) under discussion was sequenced for a study of blood T cell repertoires in COVID-19. Study as a whole: Material from acute and convalescent COVID-19 was sourced from the United States, Italy and Spain.

In the source study's methods: It was from reference gene primer amplification that nucleated cell counts were estimated. Libraries were prepared by immunoSEQ multiplex PCR; TCRdb keeps only in-frame clonotypes and omits some of them. V and J calls and clone size come straight from that table; D and trimming were deduced from the DNA. The table includes 330,000 or so clones, more than 85% detected once. The specimen was PBMCs or T cells enriched from blood (not recorded which). The sequence was obtained from a woman between 25 and 40 years old who had recovered from COVID-19.

CDR3: CASAGDEQYF. The CDR3 DNA follows: TGTGCCAGCGCAGGGGACGAGCAGTACTTC. The gene calls are TRBV12-3 or TRBV12-4 and TRBJ2-7; TRBD1 might be the D (6 bases). The CDR3 runs 10 residues. V lost 8 bases, J lost 5 bases, and 7 bases lay in between.